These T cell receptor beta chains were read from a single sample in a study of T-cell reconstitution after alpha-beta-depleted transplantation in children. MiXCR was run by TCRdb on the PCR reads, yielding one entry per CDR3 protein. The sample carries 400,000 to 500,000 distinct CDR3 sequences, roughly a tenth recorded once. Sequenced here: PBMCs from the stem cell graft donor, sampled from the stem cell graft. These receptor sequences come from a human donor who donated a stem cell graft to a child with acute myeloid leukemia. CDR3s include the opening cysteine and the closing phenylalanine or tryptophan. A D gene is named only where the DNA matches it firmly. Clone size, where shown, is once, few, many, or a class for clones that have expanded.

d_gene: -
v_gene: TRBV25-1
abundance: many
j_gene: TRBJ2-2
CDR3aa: CASSDRGTGELFF
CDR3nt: TGTGCCAGCAGTGACAGGGGCACCGGGGAGCTGTTTTTT

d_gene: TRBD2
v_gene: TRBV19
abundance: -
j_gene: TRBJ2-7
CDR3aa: CASMTRTSRGYEQYF
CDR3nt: TGTGCCAGTATGACCCGGACTAGCCGGGGCTACGAGCAGTACTTC

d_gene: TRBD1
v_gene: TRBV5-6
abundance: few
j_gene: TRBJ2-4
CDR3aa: CASSLERGQGSFYF
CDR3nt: TGTGCCAGCAGCTTGGAGCGAGGACAGGGGTCGTTCTACTTC

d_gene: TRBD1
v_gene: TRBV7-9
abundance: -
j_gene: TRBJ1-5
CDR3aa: CASNGGGGQPQHF
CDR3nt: TGTGCCAGCAACGGAGGGGGCGGTCAGCCCCAGCATTTT

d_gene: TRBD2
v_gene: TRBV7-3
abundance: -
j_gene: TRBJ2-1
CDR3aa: CASSFLAGGDNEQFF
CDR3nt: TGTGCCAGCAGCTTTCTAGCGGGAGGCGACAATGAGCAGTTCTTC

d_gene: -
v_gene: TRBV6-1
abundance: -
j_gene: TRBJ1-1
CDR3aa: CATHRDFMNTEAFF
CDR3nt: TGTGCCACCCACCGGGACTTCATGAACACTGAAGCTTTCTTT

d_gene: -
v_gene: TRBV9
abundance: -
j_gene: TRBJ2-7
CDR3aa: CASSGIRGGPYEQYF
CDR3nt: TGTGCCAGCAGCGGGATCAGGGGGGGTCCCTACGAGCAGTACTTC

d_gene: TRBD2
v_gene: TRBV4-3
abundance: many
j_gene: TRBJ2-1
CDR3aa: CASSQEVAGETASYNEQFF
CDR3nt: TGCGCCAGCAGCCAAGAAGTAGCGGGGGAAACCGCCTCCTACAATGAGCAGTTCTTC

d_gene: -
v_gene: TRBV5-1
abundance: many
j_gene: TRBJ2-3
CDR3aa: CASSQGGGGPTDTQYF
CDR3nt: TGCGCCAGCAGCCAGGGGGGGGGCGGACCCACAGATACGCAGTATTTT

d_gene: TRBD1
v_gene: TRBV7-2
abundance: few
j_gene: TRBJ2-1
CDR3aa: CASSLARGLSNEQFF
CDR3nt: TGTGCCAGCAGCTTAGCCAGGGGGCTAAGCAATGAGCAGTTCTTC

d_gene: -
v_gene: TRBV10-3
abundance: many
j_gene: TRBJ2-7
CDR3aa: CAISGGATYEQYF
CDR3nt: TGTGCCATCAGTGGAGGGGCCACCTACGAGCAGTACTTC

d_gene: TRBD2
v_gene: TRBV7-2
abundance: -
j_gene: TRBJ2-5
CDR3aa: CASRGGLGPRETQYF
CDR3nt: TGTGCCAGCCGCGGGGGGCTGGGGCCCCGAGAGACCCAGTACTTC

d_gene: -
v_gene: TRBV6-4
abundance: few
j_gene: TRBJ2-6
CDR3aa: CASSDHTGSGANVLTF
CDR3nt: TGTGCCAGCAGTGACCATACAGGGTCTGGGGCCAACGTCCTGACTTTC

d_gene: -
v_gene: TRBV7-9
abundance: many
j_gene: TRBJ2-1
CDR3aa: CASASAGRLLYEQFF
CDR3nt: TGTGCCAGCGCCTCGGCGGGACGGCTTTTATATGAGCAGTTCTTC

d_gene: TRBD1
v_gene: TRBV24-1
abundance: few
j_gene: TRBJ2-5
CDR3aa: CATSDSTGTGVVAQYF
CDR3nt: TGTGCCACCAGTGACTCGACCGGGACAGGGGTGGTAGCCCAGTACTTC

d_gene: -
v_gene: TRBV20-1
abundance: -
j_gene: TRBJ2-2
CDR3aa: CSARSSNTGELFF
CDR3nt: TGCAGTGCTAGGTCCTCAAACACCGGGGAGCTGTTTTTT

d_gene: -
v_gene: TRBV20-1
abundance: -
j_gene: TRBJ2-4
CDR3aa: CSARPGTENIQYF
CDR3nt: TGCAGTGCTCGACCCGGGACGGAAAACATTCAGTACTTC

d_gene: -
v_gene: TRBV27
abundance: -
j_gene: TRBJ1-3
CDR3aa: CASSLTGRVSGNTIYF
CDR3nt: TGTGCCAGCAGTTTAACAGGGCGAGTCTCTGGAAACACCATATATTTT

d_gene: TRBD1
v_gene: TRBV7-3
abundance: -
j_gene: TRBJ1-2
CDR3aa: CASSLNLTGGYGYTF
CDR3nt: TGTGCCAGCAGCTTAAATTTGACAGGGGGCTATGGCTACACCTTC

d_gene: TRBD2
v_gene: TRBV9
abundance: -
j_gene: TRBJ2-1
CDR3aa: CASSVAMVAGGPLNEQFF
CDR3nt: TGTGCCAGCAGCGTAGCTATGGTAGCGGGGGGGCCTTTAAATGAGCAGTTCTTC

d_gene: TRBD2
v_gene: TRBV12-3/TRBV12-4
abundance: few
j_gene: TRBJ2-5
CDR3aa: CASSEGTTQETQYF
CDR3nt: TGTGCCAGCAGCGAAGGGACTACCCAAGAGACCCAGTACTTC

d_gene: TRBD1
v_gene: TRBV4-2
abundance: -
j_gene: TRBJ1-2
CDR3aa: CASSQDRGTAIYGYTF
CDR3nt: TGTGCCAGCAGCCAAGACCGCGGGACAGCTATTTATGGCTACACCTTC

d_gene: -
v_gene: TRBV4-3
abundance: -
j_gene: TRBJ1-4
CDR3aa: CASSQDLAPATNEKLFF
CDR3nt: TGCGCCAGCAGCCAAGATTTGGCCCCTGCAACTAATGAAAAACTGTTTTTT

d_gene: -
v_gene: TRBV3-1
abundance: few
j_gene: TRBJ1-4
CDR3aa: CASSSLGTNEKLFF
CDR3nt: TGTGCCAGCAGTTCTTTGGGAACTAATGAAAAACTGTTTTTT

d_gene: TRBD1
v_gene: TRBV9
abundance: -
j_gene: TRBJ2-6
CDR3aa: CASSAGAPGQVTSGANVLTF
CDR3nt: TGTGCCAGCAGCGCGGGCGCCCCGGGACAGGTCACCTCTGGGGCCAACGTCCTGACTTTC

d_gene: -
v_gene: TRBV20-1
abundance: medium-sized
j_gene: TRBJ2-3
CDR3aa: CSARDQVTDTQYF
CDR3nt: TGCAGTGCTAGAGATCAAGTTACCGATACGCAGTATTTT

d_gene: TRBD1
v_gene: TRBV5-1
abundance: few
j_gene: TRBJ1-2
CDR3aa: CASSSGTGVYGYTF
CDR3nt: TGCGCCAGCAGCTCCGGGACAGGGGTCTATGGCTACACCTTC

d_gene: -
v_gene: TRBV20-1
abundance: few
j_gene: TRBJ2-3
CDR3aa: CSAPTGTDTQYF
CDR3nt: TGCAGTGCCCCCACTGGCACAGATACGCAGTATTTT

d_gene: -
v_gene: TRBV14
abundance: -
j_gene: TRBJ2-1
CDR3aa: CASSPGPWGEQFF
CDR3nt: TGTGCCAGCAGCCCTGGCCCCTGGGGTGAGCAGTTCTTC

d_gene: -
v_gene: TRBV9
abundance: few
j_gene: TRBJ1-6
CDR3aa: CASSVGEESYNSPLHF
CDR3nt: TGTGCCAGCAGCGTAGGAGAGGAGAGTTATAATTCACCCCTCCACTTT

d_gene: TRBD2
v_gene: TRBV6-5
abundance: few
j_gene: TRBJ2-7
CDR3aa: CASSSTRPTSGSGYEQYF
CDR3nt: TGTGCCAGCAGTTCGACCCGACCAACTAGCGGGAGTGGGTACGAGCAGTACTTC

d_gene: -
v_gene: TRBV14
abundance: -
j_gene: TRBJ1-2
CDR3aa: CASSQDDSPLGDYGYTF
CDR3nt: TGTGCCAGCAGCCAAGATGACAGTCCCCTAGGAGACTATGGCTACACCTTC

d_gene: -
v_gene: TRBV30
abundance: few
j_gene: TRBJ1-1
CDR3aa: CAWSQLPQSPGAFF
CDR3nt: TGTGCCTGGAGTCAACTCCCCCAAAGCCCGGGGGCTTTCTTT

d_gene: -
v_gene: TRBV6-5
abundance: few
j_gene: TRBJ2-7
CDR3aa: CASSYSGTREQYF
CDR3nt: TGTGCCAGCAGTTACTCGGGGACACGCGAGCAGTACTTC

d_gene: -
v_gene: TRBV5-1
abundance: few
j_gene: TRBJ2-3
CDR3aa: CASSPMDATDTQYF
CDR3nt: TGCGCCAGCAGCCCAATGGACGCCACAGATACGCAGTATTTT

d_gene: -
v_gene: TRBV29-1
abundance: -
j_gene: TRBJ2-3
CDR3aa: CSVGQIFTHTQYF
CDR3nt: TGCAGCGTTGGACAGATATTCACACATACGCAGTATTTT

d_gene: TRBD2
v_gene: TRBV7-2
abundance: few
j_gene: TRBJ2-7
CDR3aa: CASSLAPGGSYEQYF
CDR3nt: TGTGCCAGCAGCTTAGCTCCGGGAGGGTCCTACGAGCAGTACTTC

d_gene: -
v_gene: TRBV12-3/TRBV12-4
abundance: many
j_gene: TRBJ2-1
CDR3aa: CASSRVGDEQFF
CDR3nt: TGTGCCAGCAGTCGGGTGGGGGACGAGCAGTTCTTC

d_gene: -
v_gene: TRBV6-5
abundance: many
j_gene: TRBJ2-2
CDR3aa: CASSSLTGELFF
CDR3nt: TGTGCCAGCAGTAGCCTAACCGGGGAGCTGTTTTTT

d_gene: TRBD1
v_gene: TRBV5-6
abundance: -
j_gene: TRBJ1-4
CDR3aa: CASSATGTGGFEKLFF
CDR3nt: TGTGCCAGCAGCGCGACGGGGACAGGGGGGTTTGAAAAACTGTTTTTT

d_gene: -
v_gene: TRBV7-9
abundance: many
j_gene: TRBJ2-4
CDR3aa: CASSPRDLAKNIQYF
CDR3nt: TGTGCCAGCAGCCCCAGGGACCTAGCCAAAAACATTCAGTACTTC

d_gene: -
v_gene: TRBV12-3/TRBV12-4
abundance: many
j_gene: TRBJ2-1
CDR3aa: CASSFERVYNEQFF
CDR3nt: TGTGCCAGCAGTTTTGAGAGGGTATACAATGAGCAGTTCTTC

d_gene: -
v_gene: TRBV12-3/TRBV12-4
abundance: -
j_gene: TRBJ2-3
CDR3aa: CASSLVVGTDTQYF
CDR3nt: TGTGCCAGCAGTTTAGTGGTAGGCACAGATACGCAGTATTTT

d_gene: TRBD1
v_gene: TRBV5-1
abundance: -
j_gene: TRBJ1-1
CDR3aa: CASSLGQGAAEAFF
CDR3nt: TGCGCCAGCAGCCTAGGACAGGGGGCAGCTGAAGCTTTCTTT

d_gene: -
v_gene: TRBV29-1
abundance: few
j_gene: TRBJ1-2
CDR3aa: CSVEGGIGNYGYTF
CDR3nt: TGCAGCGTTGAGGGGGGGATAGGGAACTATGGCTACACCTTC

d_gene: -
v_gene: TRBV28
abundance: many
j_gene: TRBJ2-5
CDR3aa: CASSLDLGGQETQYF
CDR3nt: TGTGCCAGCAGTTTAGACCTTGGGGGCCAAGAGACCCAGTACTTC

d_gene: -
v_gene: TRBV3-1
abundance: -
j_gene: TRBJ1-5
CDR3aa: CASSLQQPGPSNQPQHF
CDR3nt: TGTGCCAGCAGCCTTCAACAACCGGGACCGAGTAATCAGCCCCAGCATTTT

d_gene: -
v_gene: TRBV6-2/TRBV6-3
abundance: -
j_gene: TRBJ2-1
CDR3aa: CASSYSELSLGEQFF
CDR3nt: TGTGCCAGCAGTTACTCCGAACTTAGCTTGGGTGAGCAGTTCTTC

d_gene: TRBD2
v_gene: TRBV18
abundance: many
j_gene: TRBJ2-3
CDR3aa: CASSPPGLASTDTQYF
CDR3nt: TGTGCCAGCTCACCACCCGGACTAGCGAGCACAGATACGCAGTATTTT

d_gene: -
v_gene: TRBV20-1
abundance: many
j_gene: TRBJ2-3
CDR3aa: CSATILDTQYF
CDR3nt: TGCAGTGCTACAATACTGGATACGCAGTATTTT

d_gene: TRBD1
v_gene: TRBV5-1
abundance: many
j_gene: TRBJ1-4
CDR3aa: CASSASGDRDEKLFF
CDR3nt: TGCGCCAGCAGCGCCTCAGGGGACAGGGATGAAAAACTGTTTTTT